What follows is one T cell receptor (beta chain) and its context. Its antigen is undetermined. Healthy Caucasian individuals from Russia aged about 6 to 90 served as donors. This entry comes from a study of blood T cells in healthy people across ages. In germline, CDR1 is ENHRY, CDR2 SYGVKD. The CDR3 runs to 13 residues. Trimming left V 6 bases short and J 0 bases short, with 9 bases between. With a J-beta primer mix and a sample-barcoded 5' primer, a second PCR ran about 7 to 12 cycles. TCRdb ran MiXCR on the 5' RACE reads and lists one entry per CDR3 protein. Counted here are hundreds of thousands of distinct CDR3 sequences, under 35% occurring once; the ten biggest clones make up roughly 17%. Broader study findings: The study could not conclusively compare naive and antigen-experienced cells, given its unsorted PBMCs. As age increased, TCR beta diversity per million T cells fell in a roughly linear fashion. Both naive CD4+ cell counts and diversity were greater in long-lived donors than in aged donors.

The clonotype was recovered from a woman at least 80 years old in good health. The chain combines TRBV10-3 with TRBJ2-7; D gene unclear. The sequencing input was blood. The CDR3 region is CAIRAESSYEQYF. In nucleotides, the CDR3 is TGTGCCATCAGGGCAGAGAGCTCCTACGAGCAGTACTTC.